This passage covers 32 T cell receptor beta chains from one sample sequenced in a study of patients and donors after allogeneic stem cell transplantation. One entry per CDR3 protein results from TCRdb running MiXCR on the RT-PCR reads. The sample records around 150,000 distinct CDR3 sequences, about 40% being singletons. Specimen: blood, either unsorted or a sorted T cell fraction (not recorded which). Receptors were obtained from a human donor who was either an allogeneic HSCT recipient or a stem cell or donor lymphocyte infusion donor (not recorded which). It is not recorded whose cells these are; they may come from a transplant donor.

V is TRBV5-6 and J is TRBJ1-2; no clear D gene. Germline V gene sequence: CDR1 SGHDT, CDR2 YYEEEE. Trimming shortened V by 1 base and J by 0 bases, and 10 bases separated the two germline ends. The CDR3 runs to 15 residues. As DNA, the CDR3 is TGTGCCAGCAGCTTGTCGGGTGCCCCTAACTATGGCTACACCTTC. Its translation: CASSLSGAPNYGYTF.

The V call is TRBV24-1, the J call TRBJ2-3, with 10 bases fitting TRBD2. Per the germline V gene, CDR1 is KGHDR and CDR2 is SFDVKD. The CDR3 consists of 17 residues. V shed 4 bases, J shed 4 bases, and the junction held 10 bases outside the gene matches. The CDR3, as DNA: TGTGCCACCAGTGAGCCCACTAGCGGGGATATCGCAGATACGCAGTATTTT. The encoded protein is CATSEPTSGDIADTQYF.

In DNA form, the CDR3 reads TGTGCCAGCAGTTTAGTAGGGCTAAGTCAGCCCCAGCATTTT. This encodes CASSLVGLSQPQHF. The V call is TRBV12-3 or TRBV12-4, the J call TRBJ1-5; D unclear. V was shortened by 1 base and J by 6 bases, with 10 bases between the two germline ends. This CDR3 contains 14 residues.

This clonotype was seen only a few times. This chain links TRBV28 with TRBJ2-7, with no clear D. V lost 3 bases and J lost 2, with 14 bases in between. The CDR3 is 15 amino acids. In germline, CDR1 is MDHEN, CDR2 SYDVKM. DNA for the CDR3: TGTGCCAGCAGTTTCCGGCGGCAGGTCACCTACGAGCAGTACTTC. Amino acid sequence: CASSFRRQVTYEQYF.

The V and J genes are TRBV6-5 and TRBJ1-1; 8 bases fit TRBD1. The CDR3 is made up of 18 amino acids. The germline CDR1 and CDR2 sequences are MNHEY and SVGAGI. The trim removed 2 bases at V and 3 bases at J, leaving 14 bases unmatched. In DNA form, the CDR3 reads TGTGCCAGCAGTTACGCTGCCGGGACAGGAGGTTCACACACTGAAGCTTTCTTT. Translating gives CASSYAAGTGGSHTEAFF.

The genes are TRBV12-3 or TRBV12-4 and TRBJ2-5, with 7 bases identical to TRBD1. V shed 4 bases and J 6 bases; nucleotides not matched to a gene: 11. There are 15 residues in the CDR3. CDR3 DNA: TGTGCCAGCAGTTCTCCCGCGACAGGGCCCCAGACCCAGTACTTC. This encodes CASSSPATGPQTQYF.

This clonotype was detected a few times. CDR3 sequence (DNA): TGTGCCAGCAGCTTGGATAGGCGTAACTATGGCTACACCTTC. Translated: CASSLDRRNYGYTF. The chain uses TRBV11-1 and TRBJ1-2; no firm D call. The V gene's germline CDR1 is SGHAT and CDR2 FQDESV (reference sequence). The V end was cut by 3 bases, the J end by 1 base, with 9 bases between. The CDR3 is made up of 14 amino acids.

V usage is TRBV14 and J usage is TRBJ2-7; no reliable D call. In germline, CDR1 is SGHDN, CDR2 FVKESK. The CDR3 contains 17 residues. V lost 3 bases and J lost 2, with 20 bases in between. CDR3 in amino acids: CASSQATRATQTYEQYF. The CDR3 nucleotides read TGTGCCAGCAGCCAGGCCACAAGAGCAACCCAAACCTACGAGCAGTACTTC.

There are a few counts of this clonotype. This chain links TRBV11-2 with TRBJ2-1; 8 bases are a match to TRBD1. V shed 3 bases, J shed 3 bases, and the junction held 7 bases outside the gene matches. CDR1 is SGHAT and CDR2 is FQNNGV in the germline V gene. The CDR3 length is 16 residues. The CDR3, as DNA: TGTGCCAGCAGCTTGAGGTTCGGACAGGGCTACAATGAGCAGTTCTTC. Protein: CASSLRFGQGYNEQFF.

This chain links TRBV24-1 with TRBJ1-4; tentatively, D is TRBD1 (6 bases). Trimming shortened V by 3 bases and J by 10 bases, and 20 bases separated the two germline ends. This CDR3 is 16 amino acids long. CDR1 is KGHDR, CDR2 SFDVKD, per germline. The CDR3 protein is CATSDGARQGSGKLFF. The DNA for the CDR3 is TGTGCCACCAGTGATGGGGCCAGGCAGGGGAGCGGAAAACTGTTTTTT.

The chain links TRBV7-9 to TRBJ2-5, with a tentative D call TRBD1 (5 bases). Germline V lookup: CDR1 SEHNR, CDR2 FQNEAQ (reference sequence). V lost 3 bases and J lost 5, with 13 bases in between. The CDR3 has 14 residues. The CDR3 DNA is TGTGCCAGCAGCTTGCAGGGTGGCCCTGAGACCCAGTACTTC. It encodes CASSLQGGPETQYF.

A few counts support this clonotype. V usage is TRBV12-3 or TRBV12-4 and J usage is TRBJ2-7; D remains unclear. The length of the CDR3 is 11 residues. V lost 2 bases, J lost 6 bases, and 5 bases lay in between. CDR3 sequence: CASSLMGEQYF. The CDR3 DNA reads TGTGCCAGCAGTTTAATGGGCGAGCAGTACTTC.

CDR3 nucleotides: TGCAGTGCTCGCTTAAGGAGGACTGAAGCTTTCTTT. This encodes CSARLRRTEAFF. The V call is TRBV20-1, the J call TRBJ1-1; D is unresolved. This CDR3 is 12 amino acids long. Trimming removed 5 bases at V and 5 bases at J, with 12 bases between. CDR1 and CDR2 (germline): DFQATT, SNEGSKA (reference sequence).

This chain connects TRBV9 to TRBJ2-3; a weak D match, TRBD1 (5 bases). The germline gives CDR1 SGDLS, CDR2 YYNGEE. V shed 3 bases and J shed 3 bases, with 20 bases lying between them. This CDR3 comprises 17 residues. CDR3 DNA sequence: TGTGCCAGCAGCGCCCATCATTGGGGCCCAGGGACAGATACGCAGTATTTT. Encoded protein: CASSAHHWGPGTDTQYF.

The chain is built from TRBV6-5 and TRBJ2-7; D assignment may be TRBD1 or TRBD2 (5 bases each). The CDR3 spans 15 residues. V lost 5 bases and J 1 base, leaving 15 bases between the germline ends. Germline CDR1 is MNHEY and CDR2 is SVGAGI. CDR3 region: CASSPSGTVSYEQYF. The CDR3 nucleotides are TGTGCCAGCAGTCCCTCCGGGACCGTTTCCTACGAGCAGTACTTC.

The rearrangement joins TRBV12-3 or TRBV12-4 to TRBJ1-4; the match to TRBD1 covers 9 bases. This CDR3 has 14 residues. The V and J ends lost 3 bases and 11 bases, in that order; junction bases with no gene match: 7. The CDR3 DNA reads TGTGCCAGCAGTTTGAGCACAGGGGGCTTGAAACTGTTTTTT. Translating gives CASSLSTGGLKLFF.

For the CDR3, the DNA is TGTGCCAGCAGTCCTTCGTTGGGCTACACCTTC. It yields the protein CASSPSLGYTF. The chain joins TRBV28 to TRBJ1-2; D call uncertain. Trimming removed 5 bases at V and 8 bases at J, with 9 bases between. The CDR3 runs to 11 residues. CDR1 is MDHEN, CDR2 SYDVKM, per germline.

This clonotype was detected only a few times. This chain connects TRBV5-1 to TRBJ1-1; 12 bases match TRBD1. The germline CDR1 and CDR2 sequences are SGHRS and YFSETQ. V lost 2 bases, J lost 3 bases, and 11 bases stayed unmatched. This CDR3 has 18 amino acids. This CDR3 is CASSFLGTGGNGDTEAFF. In nucleotides, the CDR3 is TGCGCCAGCAGCTTCCTCGGGACAGGGGGCAACGGGGACACTGAAGCTTTCTTT.

The chain carries TRBV24-1 and TRBJ2-1, with 11 bases lining up with TRBD2. The length of the CDR3 is 18 residues. CDR1 is KGHDR, CDR2 SFDVKD, per germline. The V and J ends lost 4 bases and 0 bases, in that order; junction bases with no gene match: 7. Here the CDR3 DNA reads TGTGCCACCAGTGAACCCCCGACTAGCGGGGCCTCCTACAATGAGCAGTTCTTC. Translated, it gives CATSEPPTSGASYNEQFF.

V gene TRBV10-3 combines with J gene TRBJ1-5; the D gene is possibly TRBD1 (5 bases). Trimming cost V 0 bases and J 7 bases, with 13 bases left between them. Germline CDR1 is ENHRY and CDR2 is SYGVKD. CDR3 size: 15 residues. CDR3 residues: CAISESGEVGQPQHF. In DNA form, the CDR3 reads TGTGCCATCAGTGAGTCAGGGGAAGTCGGGCAGCCCCAGCATTTT.

This clonotype was observed a few times. The chain joins TRBV27 to TRBJ2-7; 9 positions agree with TRBD1. CDR3 length: 16 amino acids. Losses at the gene ends were 5 bases for V and 2 bases for J; bases not matched to a gene: 10. The germline CDR1 and CDR2 sequences are MNHEY and SMNVEV (reference sequence). The CDR3: CASSPLPGQGPYEQYF. The CDR3, as DNA: TGTGCCAGCAGTCCCCTGCCGGGACAGGGACCCTACGAGCAGTACTTC.

This chain connects TRBV12-3 or TRBV12-4 to TRBJ1-4, with 7 bases identical to TRBD1. V lost 6 bases, J lost 3 bases, and 4 bases stayed unmatched. The CDR3 has 14 amino acids. CDR3 protein: CASRKGAANEKLFF. In DNA, the CDR3 is TGTGCCAGCAGGAAGGGGGCGGCTAATGAAAAACTGTTTTTT.

This chain links TRBV28 with TRBJ2-1; perhaps TRBD2 as D (5 bases). V dropped 0 bases and J dropped 4 bases, with 13 bases sitting between them. This CDR3 has 16 amino acids. Germline lookup yields CDR1 MDHEN and CDR2 SYDVKM. DNA for the CDR3: TGTGCCAGCAGTTTATGGGCCGGGAAGGAGTACAATGAGCAGTTCTTC. Its translation: CASSLWAGKEYNEQFF.

This rearrangement joins TRBV7-6 to TRBJ1-1; TRBD1 aligns across 9 bases. Trimming at V came to 5 bases and at J to 4 bases, leaving 8 bases not matched to a gene. The CDR3 is made up of 15 amino acids. The V gene's germline CDR1 is SGHVS and CDR2 FNYEAQ. The CDR3 DNA follows: TGTGCCAGCAGCGGCACAGGGGGCCCCTCCACTGAAGCTTTCTTT. Protein product: CASSGTGGPSTEAFF.

There are many counts of this clonotype. This chain connects TRBV10-3 to TRBJ1-2; 9 bases are a match to TRBD1. CDR3 length equals 14 residues. Germline CDR1 and CDR2: ENHRY and SYGVKD. Germline trimming cut 6 bases from V and 6 bases from J; bases unmatched to any gene: 8. CDR3 in amino acids: CAISAETGGHGYTF. As DNA, the CDR3 is TGTGCCATCAGCGCAGAGACAGGGGGACATGGCTACACCTTC.

This clonotype was seen more than once but under ten times. The chain employs TRBV6-6 and TRBJ1-5; no clear D. V gave up 4 bases and J gave up 8 bases, with 12 bases separating them. This CDR3 is built from 13 residues. CDR1 is MNHNY and CDR2 is SVGAGI in the germline V gene (reference sequence). CDR3 in amino acids: CASSSGYLEPQHF. The CDR3 nucleotides read TGTGCCAGCAGTTCGGGGTACCTGGAGCCCCAGCATTTT.

The chain combines TRBV6-1 with TRBJ1-1, with D maybe TRBD1 (5 bases). Looked up from germline, CDR1 is MNHNS and CDR2 is SASEGT. Trimming left V 4 bases short and J 5 bases short, with 14 bases between. This CDR3 spans 14 amino acids. The CDR3 is CASSVNQGRTEAFF. CDR3 in DNA: TGTGCCAGCAGTGTAAATCAGGGCAGGACTGAAGCTTTCTTT.

This clonotype was found a few times. The chain has TRBV12-3 or TRBV12-4 and TRBJ2-1, with 11 positions matching TRBD2. This CDR3 contains 15 residues. Trimming took 6 bases from V and 7 from J; bases not matched to a gene: 8. The CDR3: CASSPGLAGFNEQFF. The CDR3 nucleotides read TGTGCCAGCAGCCCTGGACTAGCGGGTTTTAATGAGCAGTTCTTC.

This clonotype is a singleton in its sample. The chain employs TRBV29-1 and TRBJ1-1; D unresolved. This CDR3 contains 13 residues. The germline gives CDR1 SQVTM, CDR2 ANQGSEA. V lost 6 bases, J lost 2 bases, and 13 bases lay in between. The CDR3 sequence is CSVAIKINTEAFF. The CDR3 coding sequence is TGCAGCGTCGCCATTAAAATCAACACTGAAGCTTTCTTT.

The chain is built from TRBV20-1 and TRBJ1-6; D uncertain. CDR1 and CDR2 (germline): DFQATT, SNEGSKA (reference sequence). V shed 6 bases and J shed 7 bases, with 13 bases lying between them. This CDR3 spans 13 amino acids. The CDR3 is CSASGSLNSPLHF. The CDR3 coding sequence is TGCAGTGCGAGCGGAAGCTTAAATTCACCCCTCCACTTT.

The chain uses TRBV12-3 or TRBV12-4 and TRBJ1-5, with 9 bases aligning to TRBD1. The length of the CDR3 is 14 residues. V trimming: 6 bases; J trimming: 7 bases; junction bases outside the gene matches: 7. In DNA form, the CDR3 reads TGTGCCAGCAGCAGGGACAGGGAAGACCAGCCCCAGCATTTT. Protein: CASSRDREDQPQHF.

This clonotype was seen a few times. This chain links TRBV4-3 with TRBJ1-2, with no clear D. This CDR3 spans 15 amino acids. CDR1 and CDR2 from the germline V gene are LGHNA and YSLEER. With 2 bases removed from V and 4 bases from J, the gap between germline ends came to 14 bases. The CDR3 nucleotides are TGCGCCAGCAGCCAAATGGAGGGCTACCTCTATGGCTACACCTTC. Its protein is CASSQMEGYLYGYTF.